The present TCR beta chain was sequenced within a study of OX40 agonist ivuxolimab in advanced cancers. As for the study in general: Enrolled patients in dose escalation had cancers that were hepatocellular carcinoma, melanoma, renal cell or head and neck cancer.

Comment on this clone: No antigen is known for it.

Points from the study as a whole: Determination of antigen specificity was not performed for the expanded peripheral T cells.

Germline loops: CDR1 SEHNR, CDR2 FQNEAQ (reference sequence). CDR3 length: 14 residues. Unmatched junction bases numbered 11, after V lost 10 bases and J lost 8 bases. TCRdb keeps only in-frame clones here, not all; method: immunoSEQ multiplex PCR. The sample lists around 11,000 clones, roughly 80% occurring once. The chain combines TRBV7-9 with TRBJ2-1, with TRBD1 matching 10 bases. The origin of this receptor is an adult with an advanced solid tumor such as melanoma, head and neck, liver or kidney cancer. The sequences come from CD4+ or CD8+ T cells sorted from blood, collected in a trial of the OX40 agonist ivuxolimab. The CDR3 DNA sequence: TGTGCCAATGAGGGACAGGGGACGAAGGATGAGCAGTTCTTC. Its protein is CANEGQGTKDEQFF.